This TCR beta chain was documented in a study of tumor-infiltrating lymphocytes in primary liver carcinoma (dated by TCRdb to about 2017). Describing the broader study: Between late 2015 and March 2016, roughly 5 patients in China with histopathologically diagnosed primary liver carcinoma had their tumors surgically resected. Each sample produced roughly 3.65 to 8 million productive TCRbeta reads, and read depth showed no significant difference between tissue types. Reproducibility between technical replicate repertoires was high, with correlation coefficients above 0.95 and mean shared-clone rates about 0.9. The five patients had tumors staged T1-T3 N0M0, with maximum diameters ranging from roughly 4.2 to 11 cm. The five patients, three men and two women aged 30 to 69 years, had hepatocellular carcinoma (four) or combined HCC and intrahepatic cholangiocarcinoma (one). For each liver tumor, the study sampled five regions along with adjacent normal tissue and blood, and applied TCRbeta repertoire sequencing, expression microarrays and whole-exome sequencing. A total of 35 specimens from 5 patients went through TCRbeta repertoire sequencing, namely 25 tumor regions, 5 adjacent noncancerous liver tissues and 5 peripheral blood samples. General study outcomes and caveats: Only the TCR beta chain was sequenced, which likely underestimates true repertoire diversity because unpaired alpha chains were not captured. A significantly larger repertoire fraction was made up by the top 250 clones in tumors than in blood (p = 0.039). Comparison of CD4+ and CD8+ T cell repertoires was precluded by the use of bulk unsorted samples. The study included only 4 to 6 patients, and the authors note findings should be validated in a larger study. Consistent with antigen-driven expansion, pairs of tumor regions showed higher repertoire overlap (mean around 36%) than either tumor-adjacent pairs (approximately 17%) or tumor-blood pairs (roughly 15%).

A constant-region primer and ProtoScript II reverse transcriptase were used to reverse-transcribe TCRbeta-specific cDNA from 500 ng total RNA. The TCRbeta libraries were prepared through three rounds of nested multiplex PCR following a slightly modified ARM-PCR procedure. The first two PCR rounds used multiplex TRBV1-TRBV30 forward primers with a Cbeta reverse primer, each for 10 cycles. Sample barcodes and Illumina adapters were added in a final 25-cycle PCR using Deep VentR polymerase. Before sequencing, amplicons of 200-500 bp were purified from gel using a QIAquick gel extraction kit. An Illumina HiSeq 2500 was used to sequence the TCRbeta amplicons with 250-bp paired-end reads. In the source study's methods: Quality trimming of reads was performed with Trimmomatic v0.33, and paired reads were merged with FLASH v1.2.11 so that full CDR3 sequences could be recovered. V, D and J germline segments were assigned to the rearranged TCRbeta sequences by MiGEC v1.2.1b. Clonotype statistics and Shannon-Wiener diversity indices were computed with VDJtools v1.0.0. To cut down on sampling bias, every analysis after diversity analysis relied on just the 250 most abundant clonotypes from each sample. TCRdb reworked the public reads: Q25 trimming with fastp, MiXCR clone assembly, productive beta chains retained. Each entry merges the rows of one CDR3 protein and shows their most common DNA and genes. V and J calls and clone size were set by TCRdb, not the authors. The sample profile shows approximately 330,000 distinct CDR3 sequences; roughly two thirds of them were found once. The ten largest clones capture about 6% of the sample.

The CDR3 runs 13 amino acids, cysteine and phenylalanine included. CDR3 DNA is the only sequence kept; it has 39 bases, read in frame from the first base. Trimming accounts for 6 bases at V and 13 bases at J, while the number of junction bases matched to no gene is 12. The germline V gene gives CDR1 as SNHLY and CDR2 as FYNNEI. As concerns this clonotype: Its binding antigen is unknown. No much larger clonotype is one base removed from it; base qualities were not supplied.

Blood RNA was extracted from unsorted whole blood with TRIzol reagent; germline DNA came from the DNeasy Blood & Tissue kit. At the time of sampling, the patients were treatment-naive and had chronic HBV infection. Before surgery, about 4 milliliters of peripheral blood were collected into K2EDTA tubes. The chain is assembled from TRBV2 and TRBJ2-5, with 9 bases matching TRBD1. The TCR sequence derives from a man in his forties with primary liver carcinoma and hepatitis B virus infection. Source material: peripheral blood. CDR3 region: CASSRTGDGSSYF. The DNA is as follows: TGTGCCAGCAGCAGGACAGGGGACGGGAGCTCGTACTTC.